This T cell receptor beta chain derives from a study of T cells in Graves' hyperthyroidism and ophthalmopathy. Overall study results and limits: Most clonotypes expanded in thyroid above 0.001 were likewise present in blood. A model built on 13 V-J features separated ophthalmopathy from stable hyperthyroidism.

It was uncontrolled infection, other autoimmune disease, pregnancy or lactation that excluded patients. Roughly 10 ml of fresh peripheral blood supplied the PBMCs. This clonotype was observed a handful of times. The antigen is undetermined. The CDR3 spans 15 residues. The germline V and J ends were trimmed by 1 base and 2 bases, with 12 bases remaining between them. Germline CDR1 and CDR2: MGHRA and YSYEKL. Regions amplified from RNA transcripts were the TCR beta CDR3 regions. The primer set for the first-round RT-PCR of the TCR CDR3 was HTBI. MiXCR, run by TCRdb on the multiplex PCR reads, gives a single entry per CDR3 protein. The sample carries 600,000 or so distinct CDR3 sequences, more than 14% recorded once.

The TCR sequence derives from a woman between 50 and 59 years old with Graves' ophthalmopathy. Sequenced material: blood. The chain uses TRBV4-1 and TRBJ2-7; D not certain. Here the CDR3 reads CASSQVALGTYEQYF. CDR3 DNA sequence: TGCGCCAGCAGCCAAGTGGCTTTGGGAACCTACGAGCAGTACTTC.